Sequencing of this T cell receptor beta chain was carried out in a study of T cells in Graves' hyperthyroidism and ophthalmopathy. Ten or more counts support this clonotype. Its matching antigen is unknown. Findings of the study overall: Most thyroid-expanded clonotypes above 0.001 were also found in blood.

The TCR beta CDR3 regions underwent amplification using RNA transcripts as the source. HTBI primers drove first-round RT-PCR of the TCR CDR3. MiXCR was run by TCRdb on the multiplex PCR reads, yielding one entry per CDR3 protein. The sample lists over 650,000 distinct CDR3 sequences, roughly 15% occurring once. Sequencing was done on a sample of blood. The receptor was derived from a man aged 18 to 29 with Graves' hyperthyroidism.

The CDR3 DNA is TGCAGCGGGGGACAGCGTGAAAAACTGTTTTTT. Translated, it gives CSGGQREKLFF. The genes are TRBV29-1 and TRBJ1-4; 7 bases map to TRBD1. Germline lookup yields CDR1 SQVTM and CDR2 ANQGSEA. J was trimmed by 7 bases and V by 7 bases; bases with no gene match: 3. The CDR3 sequence is 11 residues long.